The rows below give T cell receptor beta chains drawn from one sample of a study of cytomegalovirus exposure and HLA in healthy donors. TCRdb keeps only in-frame clones here, not all; method: immunoSEQ multiplex PCR. The sample holds 150,000 to 200,000 clones; roughly 87% are singletons and the top ten take about 0.23%. Sequenced sample: PBMCs. Every receptor here comes from a girl under three years old in good health and CMV-seronegative. Each CDR3 is given with its conserved first and last residue. D genes are given only for firm matches. Rows give clone size only sometimes, using once, few, many, or a class for an expanded clone.

clone_size: -; d_call: TRBD2; j_call: TRBJ2-7; v_call: TRBV25-1; cdr3_length: 12; cdr3_nt: TGTGCCAGCAGGACTAGCCCCTACGAGCAGTACTTC; cdr3_aa: CASRTSPYEQYF
clone_size: -; d_call: -; j_call: TRBJ1-5; v_call: TRBV11-2; cdr3_length: 14; cdr3_nt: TGTGCCAGCAGCCGAGGACAGATCAATCAGCCCCAGCATTTT; cdr3_aa: CASSRGQINQPQHF
clone_size: -; d_call: -; j_call: TRBJ1-2; v_call: TRBV25-1; cdr3_length: 13; cdr3_nt: TGTGCCACCCACTCCGGGTTCCCCTTCGGCTACACCTTC; cdr3_aa: CATHSGFPFGYTF
clone_size: -; d_call: -; j_call: TRBJ2-5; v_call: TRBV2; cdr3_length: 16; cdr3_nt: TGTGCCAGCAGGCCAACAGGGAAGCCAGTGTTAAAGACCCAGTACTTC; cdr3_aa: CASRPTGKPVLKTQYF
clone_size: -; d_call: TRBD1; j_call: TRBJ1-2; v_call: TRBV19; cdr3_length: 15; cdr3_nt: TGTGCCAGTAGGCCCGGGACAGGGGATAGTTATGGCTACACCTTC; cdr3_aa: CASRPGTGDSYGYTF
clone_size: -; d_call: -; j_call: TRBJ1-1; v_call: TRBV19; cdr3_length: 13; cdr3_nt: TGTGCCAGTAGCAAACAGGGTTCTCTTGAAGCTTTCTTT; cdr3_aa: CASSKQGSLEAFF
clone_size: once; d_call: -; j_call: TRBJ2-1; v_call: TRBV7-3; cdr3_length: 13; cdr3_nt: TGTGCCAGCAGCTTACTGGGGCGCGATGAGCAGTTCTTC; cdr3_aa: CASSLLGRDEQFF
clone_size: -; d_call: TRBD1; j_call: TRBJ2-7; v_call: TRBV6-5; cdr3_length: 13; cdr3_nt: TGTGCCAGCAGTACCTCGACAGGGAGCGAGCAGTACTTC; cdr3_aa: CASSTSTGSEQYF
clone_size: -; d_call: TRBD1; j_call: TRBJ1-2; v_call: TRBV7-2; cdr3_length: 15; cdr3_nt: TGTGCCAGCAGCCCAACAGGGGGCATTAACTATGGCTACACCTTC; cdr3_aa: CASSPTGGINYGYTF
clone_size: once; d_call: TRBD2; j_call: TRBJ2-1; v_call: TRBV7-9; cdr3_length: 17; cdr3_nt: TGTGCCAGCAGCTCCCCTCATAGCGGGAGCTCCTACAATGAGCAGTTCTTC; cdr3_aa: CASSSPHSGSSYNEQFF
clone_size: few; d_call: TRBD1; j_call: TRBJ1-5; v_call: TRBV27; cdr3_length: 14; cdr3_nt: TGTGCCAGCAGTCCCGAGACAGGGTTTCAGCCCCAGCATTTT; cdr3_aa: CASSPETGFQPQHF
clone_size: -; d_call: TRBD2; j_call: TRBJ2-3; v_call: TRBV4-1; cdr3_length: 18; cdr3_nt: TGCGCCAGCAGCAAACTAATAGCGCGGGAGGGCCGGGCAGATACGCAGTATTTT; cdr3_aa: CASSKLIAREGRADTQYF
clone_size: -; d_call: TRBD2; j_call: TRBJ2-1; v_call: TRBV7-3; cdr3_length: 14; cdr3_nt: TGTGCCAGCAGCTTAACGGGGGGGTTCAATGAGCAGTTCTTC; cdr3_aa: CASSLTGGFNEQFF
clone_size: -; d_call: -; j_call: TRBJ1-1; v_call: TRBV11-2; cdr3_length: 14; cdr3_nt: TGTGCCAGCAGCTTTAGTGTATTGAACACTGAAGCTTTCTTT; cdr3_aa: CASSFSVLNTEAFF
clone_size: -; d_call: -; j_call: TRBJ2-2; v_call: TRBV19; cdr3_length: 15; cdr3_nt: TGTGCCAGTAGGGACCTGAGGGTAGCCACCGGGGAGCTGTTTTTT; cdr3_aa: CASRDLRVATGELFF
clone_size: -; d_call: -; j_call: TRBJ1-1; v_call: TRBV5-1; cdr3_length: 16; cdr3_nt: TGCGCCAGCAGCTTGGCCCAGGGGTCAATGAACACTGAAGCTTTCTTT; cdr3_aa: CASSLAQGSMNTEAFF
clone_size: -; d_call: -; j_call: TRBJ2-7; v_call: TRBV7-6; cdr3_length: 16; cdr3_nt: TGTGCCAGCAGCTTAAATCTGGGAGGCCCCGCCTACGAGCAGTACTTC; cdr3_aa: CASSLNLGGPAYEQYF
clone_size: -; d_call: -; j_call: TRBJ1-6; v_call: TRBV30; cdr3_length: 13; cdr3_nt: TGTGCCCAAACCCCGCAGGGTTCCTCACCCCTCCACTTT; cdr3_aa: CAQTPQGSSPLHF
clone_size: -; d_call: -; j_call: TRBJ1-1; v_call: TRBV14; cdr3_length: 15; cdr3_nt: TGTGCCAGCAGCCAAGGTGTGTCTTGGAACACTGAAGCTTTCTTT; cdr3_aa: CASSQGVSWNTEAFF
clone_size: -; d_call: TRBD2; j_call: TRBJ2-1; v_call: TRBV10-3; cdr3_length: 13; cdr3_nt: TGTGCCACGCAAAGAGGACTAGCCAATGAGCAGTTCTTC; cdr3_aa: CATQRGLANEQFF
clone_size: once; d_call: -; j_call: TRBJ2-4; v_call: TRBV5-8; cdr3_length: 15; cdr3_nt: TGTGCCAGCAGCTTCGACAGACTAGCCAAAAACATTCAGTACTTC; cdr3_aa: CASSFDRLAKNIQYF
clone_size: -; d_call: -; j_call: TRBJ2-4; v_call: TRBV6-1; cdr3_length: 14; cdr3_nt: TGTGCCAGCAGTGACAGGGAAGCCAAAAACATTCAGTACTTC; cdr3_aa: CASSDREAKNIQYF
clone_size: -; d_call: TRBD1; j_call: TRBJ2-7; v_call: TRBV9; cdr3_length: 15; cdr3_nt: TGTGCCAGCAGCCAAGCGACAGGGGGAGACTACGAGCAGTACTTC; cdr3_aa: CASSQATGGDYEQYF
clone_size: -; d_call: -; j_call: TRBJ1-4; v_call: TRBV14; cdr3_length: 13; cdr3_nt: TGTGCCAGCAGCCAAGTTCGGGGTGTAAAACTGTTTTTT; cdr3_aa: CASSQVRGVKLFF
clone_size: once; d_call: TRBD1; j_call: TRBJ1-2; v_call: TRBV4-1; cdr3_length: 15; cdr3_nt: TGCGCCAGCAGCCAAGATCCGGGACAGATCTATGGCTACACCTTC; cdr3_aa: CASSQDPGQIYGYTF
clone_size: -; d_call: TRBD1; j_call: TRBJ1-4; v_call: TRBV7-8; cdr3_length: 19; cdr3_nt: TGTGCCAGCAGCATCGGGGACAGGGGAGGAAGAGCAACTAATGAAAAACTGTTTTTT; cdr3_aa: CASSIGDRGGRATNEKLFF
clone_size: once; d_call: -; j_call: TRBJ1-1; v_call: TRBV7-9; cdr3_length: 13; cdr3_nt: TGTGCCAGCAGCTTTCCGGGAGGGACTGAAGCTTTCTTT; cdr3_aa: CASSFPGGTEAFF
clone_size: once; d_call: TRBD2; j_call: TRBJ2-7; v_call: TRBV30; cdr3_length: 17; cdr3_nt: TGTGCCTGGCTTCCGGGACTAGCGACCCAACACTCCTACGAGCAGTACTTC; cdr3_aa: CAWLPGLATQHSYEQYF